Listed below are T cell receptor beta chains from one sample, sequenced in a study of cytomegalovirus exposure and HLA in healthy donors. Here immunoSEQ multiplex PCR was the method, and the copy in TCRdb shows in-frame clones only, minus some. The sample lists tens of thousands of clones; roughly three quarters were seen once. The specimen sequenced was PBMCs. These receptors were obtained from a male donor in good health and CMV-seronegative. CDR3s include the opening cysteine and the closing phenylalanine or tryptophan. D genes are given only for firm matches. Only part of the rows carry a size: once, few, many, or a class if the clone is expanded.

d_gene,j_gene,abundance,v_gene,CDR3aa,CDR3nt
-,TRBJ2-7,once,TRBV23-1,CASSEAPSSSYEQYF,TGCGCCAGCAGCGAGGCGCCTTCCAGCTCCTACGAGCAGTACTTC
-,TRBJ1-1,-,TRBV7-3,CASSLIGSVNTEAFF,TGTGCCAGCAGCTTAATAGGCAGCGTGAACACTGAAGCTTTCTTT
-,TRBJ1-3,-,TRBV7-3,CASSLTSGAGNTIYF,TGTGCCAGCAGCTTAACAAGCGGGGCTGGAAACACCATATATTTT
TRBD2,TRBJ2-7,few,TRBV6-6,CASSYSPRGGHEQYF,TGTGCCAGCAGTTACTCCCCACGGGGGGGCCACGAGCAGTACTTC
-,TRBJ1-1,-,TRBV9,CASSAGARDTEAFF,TGTGCCAGCAGCGCAGGGGCCAGGGACACTGAAGCTTTCTTT
-,TRBJ1-5,-,TRBV27,CASSPGQLNQPQHF,TGTGCCAGCAGCCCCGGACAGCTTAATCAGCCCCAGCATTTT
-,TRBJ2-5,-,TRBV29-1,CSVGPGTYQETQYF,TGCAGCGTTGGTCCCGGGACATATCAAGAGACCCAGTACTTC
TRBD1,TRBJ2-1,-,TRBV5-5,CASSFSGQGAPNEQFF,TGTGCCAGCAGCTTCTCGGGACAGGGGGCCCCAAATGAGCAGTTCTTC
-,TRBJ1-1,-,TRBV7-2,CASSLYGQGQNTEAFF,TGTGCCAGCAGCCTATATGGGCAGGGCCAGAACACTGAAGCTTTCTTT
-,TRBJ1-4,-,TRBV19,CASTGRGGSVPNEKLFF,TGTGCCAGTACGGGCAGGGGAGGGTCGGTACCTAATGAAAAACTGTTTTTT
-,TRBJ2-3,-,TRBV28,CASSFRRGGALDTQYF,TGTGCCAGCAGTTTTAGACGAGGGGGGGCCTTGGATACGCAGTATTTT
TRBD1,TRBJ1-1,-,TRBV29-1,CSVEQGASDTEAFF,TGCAGCGTTGAACAGGGGGCGTCTGACACTGAAGCTTTCTTT
-,TRBJ1-4,-,TRBV2,CASHTQLNEKLFF,TGTGCCAGTCACACACAGCTTAATGAAAAACTGTTTTTT
-,TRBJ2-5,-,TRBV21-1,CASSKGHRGAAMTQYF,TGTGCCAGCAGCAAAGGGCACAGGGGCGCTGCGATGACCCAGTACTTC
-,TRBJ2-7,-,TRBV7-6,CASSLVDAAGEQYF,TGTGCCAGCAGCTTAGTGGACGCGGCGGGGGAGCAGTACTTC
TRBD1,TRBJ1-2,few,TRBV5-5,CASRPQGADGYTF,TGTGCCAGCAGGCCCCAGGGGGCGGACGGCTACACCTTC
TRBD1,TRBJ1-5,-,TRBV5-5,CASSSTGGYNQPQHF,TGTGCCAGCAGCTCGACAGGGGGTTACAATCAGCCCCAGCATTTT
TRBD1,TRBJ1-6,-,TRBV29-1,CSGGRQGVFNSPLHF,TGCAGCGGGGGGAGGCAGGGGGTTTTTAATTCACCCCTCCACTTT
-,TRBJ2-6,-,TRBV28,CATAELLSGANVLTF,TGTGCCACCGCCGAATTACTCTCTGGGGCCAACGTCCTGACTTTC
-,TRBJ1-1,-,TRBV5-1,CASSRSVQGNTEAFF,TGCGCCAGCAGCCGGTCGGTCCAGGGGAACACTGAAGCTTTCTTT
-,TRBJ2-7,-,TRBV21-1,CASRKTGTGPHEQYF,TGTGCCAGCAGGAAAACCGGGACAGGGCCGCACGAGCAGTACTTC
-,TRBJ1-5,-,TRBV2,CASTSGRGGGQPQHF,TGTGCCAGCACTTCCGGGAGGGGAGGGGGTCAGCCCCAGCATTTT
TRBD1,TRBJ1-4,once,TRBV9,CASSAWDRDNEKLFF,TGTGCCAGCAGCGCCTGGGACAGAGATAATGAAAAACTGTTTTTT
-,TRBJ2-7,-,TRBV9,CASSVEAGDTYEQYF,TGTGCCAGCAGCGTAGAGGCAGGGGACACCTACGAGCAGTACTTC
-,TRBJ1-1,-,TRBV5-6,CASSPASGRGDTEAFF,TGTGCCAGCAGCCCCGCGAGTGGTCGGGGGGACACTGAAGCTTTCTTT
TRBD1,TRBJ1-2,-,TRBV11-2,CASSLVRTGLKEYGYGYTF,TGTGCCAGCAGCTTAGTTCGGACAGGGCTGAAAGAGTACGGCTATGGCTACACCTTC
-,TRBJ1-1,-,TRBV6-6,CASSYSTSSEAFF,TGTGCCAGCAGTTACTCGACTTCTTCTGAAGCTTTCTTT
-,TRBJ1-6,-,TRBV9,CASSVASTPPLHF,TGTGCCAGCAGCGTAGCTAGTACTCCACCCCTCCACTTT
TRBD2,TRBJ2-3,-,TRBV30,CAGGRESTDTQYF,TGTGCTGGAGGGCGGGAGAGCACAGATACGCAGTATTTT
TRBD1,TRBJ1-5,-,TRBV6-5,CASRRQGGSNQPQHF,TGTGCCAGCAGGCGACAGGGGGGCTCTAATCAGCCCCAGCATTTT
TRBD2,TRBJ2-1,-,TRBV10-3,CAISLGLAGANEQFF,TGTGCCATCAGCTTGGGACTAGCGGGAGCGAATGAGCAGTTCTTC
TRBD1,TRBJ1-1,-,TRBV11-3,CASSLRGLNTEAFF,TGTGCCAGCAGCCTCAGGGGGCTGAACACTGAAGCTTTCTTT
-,TRBJ2-2,-,TRBV5-8,CATPGAKLRTGELFF,TGTGCCACCCCTGGGGCGAAGTTAAGAACCGGGGAGCTGTTTTTT
TRBD1,TRBJ2-5,-,TRBV7-9,CASSLIGQGPLEETQYF,TGTGCCAGCAGCTTAATAGGACAGGGACCCCTGGAAGAGACCCAGTACTTC
-,TRBJ1-4,once,TRBV11-2,CASSIPGHGEKLFF,TGTGCCAGCAGCATACCGGGACACGGTGAAAAACTGTTTTTT
TRBD1,TRBJ1-2,-,TRBV7-2,CASSLEGQGGGYTF,TGTGCCAGCAGCTTAGAAGGACAGGGGGGTGGCTACACCTTC
-,TRBJ1-2,-,TRBV28,CASLPQGSHGYTF,TGTGCCAGCCTACCACAGGGTAGTCATGGCTACACCTTC
TRBD1,TRBJ1-5,-,TRBV6-6,CASSSGQGESQPQHF,TGTGCCAGCAGTTCGGGACAGGGGGAGAGTCAGCCCCAGCATTTT
-,TRBJ2-3,-,TRBV11-2,CASGWGVTDTQYF,TGTGCCAGCGGTTGGGGGGTAACAGATACGCAGTATTTT
-,TRBJ1-2,-,TRBV7-9,CASSFRGANYGYTF,TGTGCCAGCAGCTTCAGAGGAGCTAACTATGGCTACACCTTC
-,TRBJ2-1,once,TRBV2,CAAAQGGRNEQFF,TGTGCCGCGGCTCAGGGAGGTAGAAATGAGCAGTTCTTC
-,TRBJ2-2,-,TRBV7-2,CASSLSRGTTGELFF,TGTGCCAGCAGCTTATCGCGGGGTACCACCGGGGAGCTGTTTTTT
TRBD1,TRBJ2-7,-,TRBV6-6,CASSNRGYEQCF,TGTGCCAGCAGTAACAGGGGTTACGAGCAGTGCTTC
TRBD1,TRBJ2-6,-,TRBV9,CASSANRGRGAGRPKSSGANVLTF,TGTGCCAGCAGCGCTAACAGGGGGCGGGGAGCGGGCCGACCAAAGAGCTCTGGGGCCAACGTCCTGACTTTC
-,TRBJ1-4,-,TRBV6-5,CASSYSMAGVREKLFF,TGTGCCAGCAGTTACTCGATGGCGGGGGTCCGGGAAAAACTGTTTTTT
TRBD1,TRBJ2-5,-,TRBV9,CASSRKGDREETQYF,TGTGCCAGCAGCCGCAAGGGGGACAGGGAAGAGACCCAGTACTTC
-,TRBJ1-1,-,TRBV6-1,CASIQPAGTEAFF,TGTGCCAGCATTCAACCCGCGGGGACTGAAGCTTTCTTT
-,TRBJ1-1,-,TRBV18,CASSIAPQGAEAFF,TGTGCCAGCTCAATTGCGCCTCAAGGGGCTGAAGCTTTCTTT
-,TRBJ2-7,-,TRBV28,CASSLGGSFYEQYF,TGTGCCAGCAGTTTAGGGGGGTCGTTCTACGAGCAGTACTTC
-,TRBJ1-1,-,TRBV10-3,CAISWGPDGEAFF,TGTGCCATCAGCTGGGGGCCAGACGGTGAAGCTTTCTTT
TRBD2,TRBJ2-1,-,TRBV7-9,CASTGSGSTNEQFF,TGTGCCAGCACCGGAAGCGGGAGTACGAATGAGCAGTTCTTC
-,TRBJ2-5,-,TRBV10-2,CASSVNYGEQYF,TGCGCCAGCAGTGTGAACTACGGGGAGCAGTACTTC
-,TRBJ1-1,-,TRBV5-4,CASSFRAGVNTEAFF,TGTGCCAGCAGCTTTCGGGCAGGGGTAAACACTGAAGCTTTCTTT
-,TRBJ2-7,-,TRBV11-1,CASRDDTGEQYF,TGTGCCAGCCGCGATGATACAGGCGAGCAGTACTTC
-,TRBJ2-7,-,TRBV2,CASSEPRDTYEQYF,TGTGCCAGCAGTGAGCCCCGGGACACCTACGAGCAGTACTTC
-,TRBJ2-7,-,TRBV20-1,CSAERYEQYF,TGCAGTGCCGAACGATACGAGCAGTACTTC
TRBD1,TRBJ1-4,once,TRBV7-2,CASGLSGGIDEKLFF,TGTGCCAGCGGCTTGTCAGGGGGTATAGATGAAAAACTGTTTTTT
-,TRBJ1-3,-,TRBV5-5,CASSPAWQVNTIYF,TGTGCCAGCAGCCCGGCCTGGCAGGTCAACACCATATATTTT